This T cell receptor beta chain was sequenced in a study of blood T cell repertoires in COVID-19. Across the study: Sample material is recorded as cDNA or gDNA derived from T cells, B-cell-depleted T cells, or PBMCs.

Under the authors' procedure: Estimation of nucleated cell counts relied on the amplification of reference gene primers. Assay used: immunoSEQ multiplex PCR; TCRdb lists only in-frame clones, some missing. Clone size and V and J calls were adopted from that table, with D and trimming inferred from the DNA. The profile shows about 97,000 clones, about 91% of them singletons. The receptor comes from a man between 18 and 35 years old with acute or convalescent COVID-19. The sequencing input was peripheral blood.

The CDR3 nucleotides are TGTGCCAGCAGTCAATTGGACTCTACCACCTACACCTTC. Its translation is CASSQLDSTTYTF. This sequence joins TRBV6-6 and TRBJ1-2; D gene unclear. The V end was cut by 5 bases, the J end by 10 bases, with 17 bases between. The CDR3 has 13 residues. CDR1 and CDR2 from the germline V gene are MNHNY and SVGAGI (reference sequence).